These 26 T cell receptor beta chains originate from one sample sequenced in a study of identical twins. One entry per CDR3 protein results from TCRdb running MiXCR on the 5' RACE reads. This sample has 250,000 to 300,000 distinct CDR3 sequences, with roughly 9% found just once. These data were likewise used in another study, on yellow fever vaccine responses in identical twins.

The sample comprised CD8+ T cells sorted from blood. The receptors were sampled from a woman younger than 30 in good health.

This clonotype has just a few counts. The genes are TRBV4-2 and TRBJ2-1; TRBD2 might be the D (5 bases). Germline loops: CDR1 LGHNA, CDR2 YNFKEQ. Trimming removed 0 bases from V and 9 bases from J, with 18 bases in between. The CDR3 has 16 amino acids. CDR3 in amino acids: CASSQEVPGVQGEQFF. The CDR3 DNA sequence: TGTGCCAGCAGCCAAGAAGTCCCCGGGGTCCAAGGTGAGCAGTTCTTC.

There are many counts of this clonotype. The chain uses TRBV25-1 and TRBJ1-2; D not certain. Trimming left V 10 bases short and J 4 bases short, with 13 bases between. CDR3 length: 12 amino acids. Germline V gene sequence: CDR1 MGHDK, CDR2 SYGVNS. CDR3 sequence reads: CATSGLTYGYTF. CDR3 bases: TGTGCCACCTCCGGACTTACCTATGGCTACACCTTC.

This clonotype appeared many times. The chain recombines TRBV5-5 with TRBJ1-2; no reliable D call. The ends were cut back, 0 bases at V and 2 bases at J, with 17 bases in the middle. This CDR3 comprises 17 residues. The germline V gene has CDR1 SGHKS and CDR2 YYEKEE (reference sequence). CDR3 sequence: CASSLAKTGLGNYGYTF. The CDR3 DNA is TGTGCCAGCAGCTTGGCTAAAACGGGTTTGGGGAACTATGGCTACACCTTC. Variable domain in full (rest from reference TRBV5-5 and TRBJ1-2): DAGVTQSPTHLIKTRGQQVTLRCSPISGHKSVSWYQQVLGQGPQFIFQYYEKEERGRGNFPDRFSARQFPNYSSELNVNALLLGDSALYLCASSLAKTGLGNYGYTFGSGTRLTVV.

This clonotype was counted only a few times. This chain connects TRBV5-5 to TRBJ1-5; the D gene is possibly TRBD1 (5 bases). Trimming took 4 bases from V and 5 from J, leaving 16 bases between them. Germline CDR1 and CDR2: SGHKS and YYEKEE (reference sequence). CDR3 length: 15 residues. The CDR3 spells CASSPRGEVYQPQHF. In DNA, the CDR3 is TGTGCCAGCAGCCCCCGGGGGGAAGTTTATCAGCCCCAGCATTTT.

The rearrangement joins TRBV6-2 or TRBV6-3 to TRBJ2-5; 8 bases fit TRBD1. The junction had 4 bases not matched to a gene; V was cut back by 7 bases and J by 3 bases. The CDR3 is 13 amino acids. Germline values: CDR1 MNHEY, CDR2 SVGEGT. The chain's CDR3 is CASNTGGEETQYF. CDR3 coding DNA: TGTGCCAGCAATACAGGGGGAGAAGAGACCCAGTACTTC.

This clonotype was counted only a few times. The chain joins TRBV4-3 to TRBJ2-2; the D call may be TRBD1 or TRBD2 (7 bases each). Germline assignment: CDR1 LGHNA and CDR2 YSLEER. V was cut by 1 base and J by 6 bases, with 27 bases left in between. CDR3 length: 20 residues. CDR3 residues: CASSQGVGDSGLGLPGELFF. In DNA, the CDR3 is TGCGCCAGCAGCCAAGGTGTAGGGGACAGTGGACTAGGGCTTCCCGGGGAGCTGTTTTTT.

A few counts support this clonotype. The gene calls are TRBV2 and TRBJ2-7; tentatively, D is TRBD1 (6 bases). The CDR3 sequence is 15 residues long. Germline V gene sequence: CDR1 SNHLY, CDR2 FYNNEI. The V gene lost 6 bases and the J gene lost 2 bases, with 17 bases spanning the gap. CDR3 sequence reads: CASSPLDSLTYEQYF. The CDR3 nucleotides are TGTGCCAGCAGCCCTCTGGACAGTTTAACCTACGAGCAGTACTTC.

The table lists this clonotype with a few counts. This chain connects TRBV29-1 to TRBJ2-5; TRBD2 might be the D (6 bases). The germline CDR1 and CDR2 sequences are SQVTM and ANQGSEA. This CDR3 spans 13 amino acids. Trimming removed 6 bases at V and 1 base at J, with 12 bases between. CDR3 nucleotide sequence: TGCAGCGTCGACGGGGGAGCCCAAGAGACCCAGTACTTC. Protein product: CSVDGGAQETQYF.

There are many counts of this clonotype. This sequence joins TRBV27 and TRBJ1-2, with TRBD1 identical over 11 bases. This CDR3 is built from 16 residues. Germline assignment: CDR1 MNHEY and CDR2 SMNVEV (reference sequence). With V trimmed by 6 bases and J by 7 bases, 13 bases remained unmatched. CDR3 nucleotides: TGTGCCAGCAGAAAATTAACCGGGACAGGGGGTCCTGGCTACACCTTC. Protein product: CASRKLTGTGGPGYTF.

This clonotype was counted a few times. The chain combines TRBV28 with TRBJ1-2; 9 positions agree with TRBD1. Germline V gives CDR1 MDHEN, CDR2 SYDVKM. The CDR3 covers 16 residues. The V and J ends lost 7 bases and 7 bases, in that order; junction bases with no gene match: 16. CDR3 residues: CASNFMGDRAGLGYTF. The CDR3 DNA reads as TGTGCCAGCAATTTTATGGGGGACAGGGCCGGTCTTGGCTACACCTTC.

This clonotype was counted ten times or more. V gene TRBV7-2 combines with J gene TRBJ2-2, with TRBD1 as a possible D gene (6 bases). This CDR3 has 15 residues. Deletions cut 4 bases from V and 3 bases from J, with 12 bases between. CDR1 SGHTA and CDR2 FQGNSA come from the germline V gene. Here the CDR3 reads CASSSTQGYTGELFF. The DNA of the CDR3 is TGTGCCAGCAGCTCAACACAGGGTTACACCGGGGAGCTGTTTTTT.

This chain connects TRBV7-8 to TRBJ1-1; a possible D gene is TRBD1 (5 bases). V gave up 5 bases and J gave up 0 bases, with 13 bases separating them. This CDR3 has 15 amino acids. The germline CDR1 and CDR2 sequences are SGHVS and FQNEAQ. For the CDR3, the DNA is TGTGCCAGCAGCACACAGGAGAACCTGAACACTGAAGCTTTCTTT. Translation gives CASSTQENLNTEAFF.

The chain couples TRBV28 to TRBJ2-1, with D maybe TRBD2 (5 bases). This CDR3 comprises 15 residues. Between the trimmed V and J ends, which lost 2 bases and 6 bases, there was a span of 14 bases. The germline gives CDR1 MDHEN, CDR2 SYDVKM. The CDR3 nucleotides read TGTGCCAGCAGTTTAGCCGGGGTGGTTTCCAATGAGCAGTTCTTC. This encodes CASSLAGVVSNEQFF.

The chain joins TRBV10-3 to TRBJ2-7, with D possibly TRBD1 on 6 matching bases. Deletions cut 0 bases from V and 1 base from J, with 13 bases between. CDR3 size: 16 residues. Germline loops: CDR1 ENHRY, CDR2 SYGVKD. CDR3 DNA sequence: TGTGCCATCAGTGAGTCGGACAGTTTCTCTTCCTACGAGCAGTACTTC. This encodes CAISESDSFSSYEQYF.

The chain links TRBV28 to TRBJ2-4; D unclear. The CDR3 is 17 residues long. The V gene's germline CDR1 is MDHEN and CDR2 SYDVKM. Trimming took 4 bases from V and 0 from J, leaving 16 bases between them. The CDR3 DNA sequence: TGTGCCAGCAGTTCACAATCCTACCTTGTAGCCAAAAACATTCAGTACTTC. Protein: CASSSQSYLVAKNIQYF. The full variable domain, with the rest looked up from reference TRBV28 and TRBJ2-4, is DVKVTQSSRYLVKRTGEKVFLECVQDMDHENMFWYRQDPGLGLRLIYFSYDVKMKEKGDIPEGYSVSREKKERFSLILESASTNQTSMYLCASSSQSYLVAKNIQYFGAGTRLSVL.

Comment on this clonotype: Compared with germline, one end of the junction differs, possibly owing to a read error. The CDR3 DNA sequence: TGTGCCAGCAGCGTAGAGGGTTTC. Residues: CASSVEGF. The chain links TRBV9 to TRBJ2-1; D ambiguous. From germline, CDR1 is SGDLS and CDR2 YYNGEE. CDR3 length: 8 residues.

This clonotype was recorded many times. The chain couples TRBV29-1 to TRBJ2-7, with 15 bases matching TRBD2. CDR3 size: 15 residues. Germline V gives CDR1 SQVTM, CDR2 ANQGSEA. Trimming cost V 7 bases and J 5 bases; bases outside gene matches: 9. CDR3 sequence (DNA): TGCAGCGCCCAACCGGGACTAGCGGGAGGTAACGAGCAGTACTTC. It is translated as CSAQPGLAGGNEQYF.

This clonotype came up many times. The CDR3 DNA reads TGTGCCAGCAGCGTAGAGGCAGGGGCCGCGCTCCCCCAGTACTTC. Translating it yields CASSVEAGAALPQYF. V and J are TRBV9 and TRBJ2-7; D is perhaps TRBD1 (6 bases). This CDR3 is built from 15 residues. V dropped 0 bases and J dropped 10 bases, with 20 bases sitting between them. Germline V gene data show CDR1 as SGDLS and CDR2 as YYNGEE. The variable domain in full, completed from reference TRBV9 and TRBJ2-7, reads DSGVTQTPKHLITATGQRVTLRCSPRSGDLSVYWYQQSLDQGLQFLIQYYNGEERAKGNILERFSAQQFPDLHSELNLSSLELGDSALYFCASSVEAGAALPQYFGPGTRLTVT.

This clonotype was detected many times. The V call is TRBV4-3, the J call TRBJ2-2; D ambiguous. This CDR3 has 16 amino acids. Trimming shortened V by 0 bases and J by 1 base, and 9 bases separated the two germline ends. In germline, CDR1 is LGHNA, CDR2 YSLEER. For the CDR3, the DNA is TGCGCCAGCAGCCAAGAAGCTACCCTGAACACCGGGGAGCTGTTTTTT. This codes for CASSQEATLNTGELFF.

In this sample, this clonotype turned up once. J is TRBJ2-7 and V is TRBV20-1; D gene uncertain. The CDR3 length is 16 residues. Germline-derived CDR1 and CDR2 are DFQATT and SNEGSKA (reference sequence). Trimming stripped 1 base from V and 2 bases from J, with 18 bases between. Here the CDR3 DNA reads TGCAGTGCTAGAGCGCCTTCGGATAGGGTCGCCTACGAGCAGTACTTC. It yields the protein CSARAPSDRVAYEQYF.

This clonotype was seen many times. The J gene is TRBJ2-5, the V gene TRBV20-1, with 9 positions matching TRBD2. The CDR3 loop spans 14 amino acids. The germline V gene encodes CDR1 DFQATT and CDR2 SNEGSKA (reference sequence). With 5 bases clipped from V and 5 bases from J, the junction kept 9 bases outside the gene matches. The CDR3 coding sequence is TGCAGTGCTGTGGGGGGACTAGCCGGGGAGACCCAGTACTTC. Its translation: CSAVGGLAGETQYF.

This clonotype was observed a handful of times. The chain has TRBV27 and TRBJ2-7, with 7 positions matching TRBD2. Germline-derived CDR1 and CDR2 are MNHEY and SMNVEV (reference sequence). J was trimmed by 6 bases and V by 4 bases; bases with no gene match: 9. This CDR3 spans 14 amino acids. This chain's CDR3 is CASSSLATLSEQYF. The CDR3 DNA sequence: TGTGCCAGCAGTTCACTAGCGACTTTGAGCGAGCAGTACTTC.

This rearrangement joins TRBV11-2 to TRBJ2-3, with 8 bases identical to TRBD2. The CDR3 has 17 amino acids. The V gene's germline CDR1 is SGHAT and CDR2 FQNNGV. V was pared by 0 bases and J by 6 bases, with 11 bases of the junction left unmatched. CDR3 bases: TGTGCCAGCAGCTTAGATCAAGTGACTAGCGTTCGGGATACGCAGTATTTT. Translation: CASSLDQVTSVRDTQYF. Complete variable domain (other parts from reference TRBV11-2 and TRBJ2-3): EAGVAQSPRYKIIEKRQSVAFWCNPISGHATLYWYQQILGQGPKLLIQFQNNGVVDDSQLPKDRFSAERLKGVDSTLKIQPAKLEDSAVYLCASSLDQVTSVRDTQYFGPGTRLTVL.

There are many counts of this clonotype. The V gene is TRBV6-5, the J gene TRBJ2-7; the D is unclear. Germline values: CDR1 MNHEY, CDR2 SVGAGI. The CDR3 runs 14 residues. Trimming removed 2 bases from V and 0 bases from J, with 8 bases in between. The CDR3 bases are TGTGCCAGCAGTTACAAAGAGAGCTCCTACGAGCAGTACTTC. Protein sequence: CASSYKESSYEQYF.

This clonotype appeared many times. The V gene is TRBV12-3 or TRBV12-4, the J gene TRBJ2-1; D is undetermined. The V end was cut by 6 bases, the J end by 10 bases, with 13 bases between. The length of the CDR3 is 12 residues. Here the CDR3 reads CASSRRIGEQFF. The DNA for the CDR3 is TGTGCCAGCAGCCGCCGGATCGGAGAGCAGTTCTTC.

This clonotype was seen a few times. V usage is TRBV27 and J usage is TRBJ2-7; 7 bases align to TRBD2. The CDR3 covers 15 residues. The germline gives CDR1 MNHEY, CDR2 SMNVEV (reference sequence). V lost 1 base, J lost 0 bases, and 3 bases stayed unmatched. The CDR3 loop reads CASSLLPGGSYEQYF. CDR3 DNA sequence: TGTGCCAGCAGTTTATTACCGGGGGGCTCCTACGAGCAGTACTTC.